The T cell receptor beta chain under discussion was sequenced for a study of T cells in Graves' hyperthyroidism and ophthalmopathy. Those patients with uncontrolled infection, other autoimmune disease, pregnancy or lactation were excluded. Trimming removed 9 bases from V and 5 bases from J, with 11 bases in between. The CDR3 is made up of 12 amino acids. CDR1 MNHNS and CDR2 SASEGT come from the germline V gene. This clonotype was counted between two and nine times. Amplification of TCR beta CDR3 regions used RNA as the template. HTBI primers were employed in a first-round RT-PCR of the TCR CDR3. TCRdb re-called the multiplex PCR reads through MiXCR, storing one row per CDR3 protein. Among 600,000 to 700,000 distinct CDR3 sequences listed, roughly 14% were seen once.

This clonotype was obtained from a woman in her thirties or forties with Graves' ophthalmopathy. This chain links TRBV6-1 with TRBJ1-5, with D perhaps TRBD1 (5 bases). Sequenced sample: blood. CDR3 residues: CASMRGDQPQHF. The CDR3 DNA sequence: TGTGCCAGTATGAGAGGGGATCAGCCCCAGCATTTT.